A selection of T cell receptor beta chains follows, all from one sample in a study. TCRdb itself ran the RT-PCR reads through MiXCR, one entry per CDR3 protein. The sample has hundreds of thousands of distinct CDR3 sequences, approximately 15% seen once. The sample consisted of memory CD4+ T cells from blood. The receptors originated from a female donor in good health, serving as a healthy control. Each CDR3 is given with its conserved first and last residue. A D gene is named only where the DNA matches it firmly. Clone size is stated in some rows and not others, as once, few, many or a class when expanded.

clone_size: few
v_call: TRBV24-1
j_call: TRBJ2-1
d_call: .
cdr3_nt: TGTGCCACCAGTGTAGACGGGGCTAATGAGCAGTTCTTC
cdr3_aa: CATSVDGANEQFF

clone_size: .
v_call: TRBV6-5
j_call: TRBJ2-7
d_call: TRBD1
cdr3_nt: TGTGCCAGCAGTCAAATTGGACAGGGGTCCTACGAGCAGTACTTC
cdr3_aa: CASSQIGQGSYEQYF

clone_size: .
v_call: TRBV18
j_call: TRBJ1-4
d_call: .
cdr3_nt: TGTGCCAGCTCACTAGCCGACAAGGTTGAAAAACTGTTTTTT
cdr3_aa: CASSLADKVEKLFF

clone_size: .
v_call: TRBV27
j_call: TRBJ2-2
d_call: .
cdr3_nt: TGTGCCACTTCAAAGTGGGGGGCATCGAACACCGGGGAGCTGTTTTTT
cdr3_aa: CATSKWGASNTGELFF

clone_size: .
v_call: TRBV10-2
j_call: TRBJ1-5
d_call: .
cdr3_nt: TGCGCCAGCAGAAATGAGTATAATCAGCCCCAGCATTTT
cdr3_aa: CASRNEYNQPQHF

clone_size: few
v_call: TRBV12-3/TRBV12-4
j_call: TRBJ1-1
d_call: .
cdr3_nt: TGTGCCAGCAGTTTTAAGGGTGGCGGCACTGAAGCTTTCTTT
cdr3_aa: CASSFKGGGTEAFF

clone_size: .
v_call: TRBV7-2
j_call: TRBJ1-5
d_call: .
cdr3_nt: TGTGCCAGCAGCGGAATGGTGGGTCAGCCCCAGCATTTT
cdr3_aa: CASSGMVGQPQHF

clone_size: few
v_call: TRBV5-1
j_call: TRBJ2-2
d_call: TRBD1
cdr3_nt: TGCGCCAGCTCGGACAGGGTGAACACCGGGGAGCTGTTTTTT
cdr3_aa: CASSDRVNTGELFF

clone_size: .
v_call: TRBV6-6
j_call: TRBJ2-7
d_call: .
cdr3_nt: TGTGCCAGCAGTCGGGTAGGGGAGCAGTACTTC
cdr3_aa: CASSRVGEQYF

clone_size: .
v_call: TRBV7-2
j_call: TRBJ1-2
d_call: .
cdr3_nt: TGTGCCAGCAGCCACTACCTTGGAGGCTACACCTTC
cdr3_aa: CASSHYLGGYTF

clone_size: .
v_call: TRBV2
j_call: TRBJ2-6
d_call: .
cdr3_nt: TGTGCCAGCAGGGGATTAATCGGAGCTGGGGCCAACGTCCTGACTTTC
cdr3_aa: CASRGLIGAGANVLTF

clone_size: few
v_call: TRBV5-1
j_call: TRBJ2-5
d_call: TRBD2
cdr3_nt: TGCGCCAGCAGCCCGGGGGCGGGGGGCCAAGAGACCCAGTACTTC
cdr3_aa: CASSPGAGGQETQYF

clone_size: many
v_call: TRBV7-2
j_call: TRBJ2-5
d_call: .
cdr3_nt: TGTGCCAGCTTGGGGGGGCGGCGGGAGACCCAGTACTTC
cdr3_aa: CASLGGRRETQYF

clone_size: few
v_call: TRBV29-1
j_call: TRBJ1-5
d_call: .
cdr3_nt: TGCAGCGTTGGGTGGGAGACTCAGCCCCAGCATTTT
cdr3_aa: CSVGWETQPQHF

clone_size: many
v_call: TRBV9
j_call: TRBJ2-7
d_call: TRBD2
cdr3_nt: TGTGCCAGCAGCGTGGGACTAGCGGAATCCTACGAGCAGTACTTC
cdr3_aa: CASSVGLAESYEQYF

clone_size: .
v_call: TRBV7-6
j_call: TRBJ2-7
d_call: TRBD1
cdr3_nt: TGTGCCAGCAGCTTAGTTACCGGGACAGGGATCGGCGAGCAGTACTTC
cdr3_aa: CASSLVTGTGIGEQYF

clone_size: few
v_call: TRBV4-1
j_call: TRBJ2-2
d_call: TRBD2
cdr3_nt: TGCGCCAGCAGCCTCAATCTGGGACTAGCGGGAGGTCCGAACACCGGGGAGCTGTTTTTT
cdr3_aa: CASSLNLGLAGGPNTGELFF

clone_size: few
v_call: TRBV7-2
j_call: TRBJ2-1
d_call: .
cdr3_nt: TGTGCCAGCAGCTTAGTGGGGGTTAGTGGCCTAAGGTTCTTC
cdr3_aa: CASSLVGVSGLRFF

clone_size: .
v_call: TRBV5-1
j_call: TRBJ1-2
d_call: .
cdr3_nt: TGCGCCAGCAGCTTCTCAACTAACCCGGACGCTAGGGATGGCTACACCTTC
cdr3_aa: CASSFSTNPDARDGYTF

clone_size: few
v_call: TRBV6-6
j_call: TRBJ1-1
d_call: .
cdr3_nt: TGTGCCAGCAGTGGACAGTATAAGGGGGTTTTCTTT
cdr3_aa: CASSGQYKGVFF

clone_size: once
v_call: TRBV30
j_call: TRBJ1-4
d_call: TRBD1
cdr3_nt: TGTGCCTGGGGGGACAGGAATGAAAAACTGTTTTTT
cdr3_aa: CAWGDRNEKLFF

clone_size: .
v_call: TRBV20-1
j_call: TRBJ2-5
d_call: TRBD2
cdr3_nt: TGCAGTGCTAGAGTTCCCGGGACTAGCCTAGAGACCCAGTACTTC
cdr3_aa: CSARVPGTSLETQYF

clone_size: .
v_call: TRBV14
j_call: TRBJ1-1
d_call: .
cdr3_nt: TGTGCCAGCAGCCAGATACCTCGCACTGAAGCTTTCTTT
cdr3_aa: CASSQIPRTEAFF

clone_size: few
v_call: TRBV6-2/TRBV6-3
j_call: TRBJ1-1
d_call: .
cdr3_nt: TGTGCCAGCAGTTACGCAAGAGGGGGGATCACTGAAGCTTTCTTT
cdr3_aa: CASSYARGGITEAFF

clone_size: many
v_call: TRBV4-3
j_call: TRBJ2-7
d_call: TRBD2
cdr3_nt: TGCGCCAGCAGCCAAGGAGCGGGAGAGGCTTCTCGCGAGCAGTACTTC
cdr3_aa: CASSQGAGEASREQYF

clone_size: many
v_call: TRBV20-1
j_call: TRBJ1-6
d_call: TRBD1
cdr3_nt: TGCAGTGCTAGAACGACAGGGAGTACGAGCTCCTATAATTCACCCCTCCACTTT
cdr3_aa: CSARTTGSTSSYNSPLHF

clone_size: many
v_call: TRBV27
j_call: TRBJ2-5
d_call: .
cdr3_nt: TGTGCCAGCAGTCGGGGACGTCTCCAAGAGACCCAGTACTTC
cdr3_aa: CASSRGRLQETQYF

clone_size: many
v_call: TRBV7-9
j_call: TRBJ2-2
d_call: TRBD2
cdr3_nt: TGTGCCAGCAATAGTCGATGGCTAGCGGACACCGGGGAGCTGTTTTTT
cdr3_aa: CASNSRWLADTGELFF

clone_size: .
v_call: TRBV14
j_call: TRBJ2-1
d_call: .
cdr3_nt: TGTGCCAGCAGCCAAGATACGTACCATGAGCAGTTCTTC
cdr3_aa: CASSQDTYHEQFF

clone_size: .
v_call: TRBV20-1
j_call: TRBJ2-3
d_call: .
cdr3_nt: TGCAGTGTTGGGGGAGGAAACACAGATACGCAGTATTTT
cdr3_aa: CSVGGGNTDTQYF

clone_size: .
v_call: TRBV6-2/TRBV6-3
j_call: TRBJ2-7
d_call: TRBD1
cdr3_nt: TGTGCCAGCAGAGAGCTGGGCAGGGGGCCGGGCGAGCAGTACTTC
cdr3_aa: CASRELGRGPGEQYF

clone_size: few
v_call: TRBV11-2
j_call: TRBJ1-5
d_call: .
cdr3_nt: TGTGCCAGCAGCTTTAAATTGGATCAGCCCCAGCATTTT
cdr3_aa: CASSFKLDQPQHF

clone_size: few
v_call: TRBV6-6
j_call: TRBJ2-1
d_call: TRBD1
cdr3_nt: TGTGCCAGCAGTTTCCCAGGGGGCTTCGCCTACAATGAGCAGTTCTTC
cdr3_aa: CASSFPGGFAYNEQFF

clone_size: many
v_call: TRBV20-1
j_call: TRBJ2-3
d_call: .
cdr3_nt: TGCAGTGCTACCAGCTCTAGCACAGATACGCAGTATTTT
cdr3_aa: CSATSSSTDTQYF

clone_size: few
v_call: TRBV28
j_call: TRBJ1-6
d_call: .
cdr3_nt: TGTGCCAGCAGCCCCGCTGGTTCCTCGGCCCAAAATTCACCCCTCCACTTT
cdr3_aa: CASSPAGSSAQNSPLHF

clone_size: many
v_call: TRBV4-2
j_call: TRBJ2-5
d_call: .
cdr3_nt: TGTGCCAGCGGGGTAGTGCGAGAGACCCAGTACTTC
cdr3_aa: CASGVVRETQYF

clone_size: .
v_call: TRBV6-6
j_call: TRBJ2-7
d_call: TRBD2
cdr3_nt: TGTGCCAGCAGACCTTCCGGGACTAGTGGCGGCGAGCAGTACTTC
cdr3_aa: CASRPSGTSGGEQYF

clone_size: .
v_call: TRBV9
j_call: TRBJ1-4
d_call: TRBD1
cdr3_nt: TGTGCCAGCAGCTATTCGGACAGGGCGGAAAAACTGTTTTTT
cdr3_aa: CASSYSDRAEKLFF

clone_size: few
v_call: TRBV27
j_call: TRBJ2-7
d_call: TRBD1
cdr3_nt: TGTGCCAGCAGTTTATCGTCGGGACAGGGAAGGGAGCAGTACTTC
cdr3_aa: CASSLSSGQGREQYF